The T cell receptor (beta chain) under discussion was sequenced for a study of blood T cell repertoires in COVID-19. Followed over time, Seattle patients had been enrolled while infection was active. The authors' processing: Estimated nucleated cell counts came from reference gene primer amplification. Only in-frame clones appear in the TCRdb table, and some are missing; sequencing was by immunoSEQ multiplex PCR. From that table come the V and J calls and clone size; the DNA was used to work out D and trimming. This repertoire shows 100,000 to 150,000 clones, 85% to 90% found once; its top ten account for roughly 4%. V gave up 5 bases and J gave up 3 bases; unmatched junction bases: 6. CDR3 size: 15 residues. Germline V gene data show CDR1 as SEHNR and CDR2 as FQNEAQ (reference sequence).

The sequenced material came from peripheral blood. This receptor was taken from a man between 60 and 75 years old with COVID-19, enrolled during active disease. The genes are TRBV7-9 and TRBJ2-3; TRBD2 matches at 9 bases. This CDR3 is CASSPSGLATDTQYF. DNA of the CDR3: TGTGCCAGCAGCCCCTCAGGACTAGCGACAGATACGCAGTATTTT.